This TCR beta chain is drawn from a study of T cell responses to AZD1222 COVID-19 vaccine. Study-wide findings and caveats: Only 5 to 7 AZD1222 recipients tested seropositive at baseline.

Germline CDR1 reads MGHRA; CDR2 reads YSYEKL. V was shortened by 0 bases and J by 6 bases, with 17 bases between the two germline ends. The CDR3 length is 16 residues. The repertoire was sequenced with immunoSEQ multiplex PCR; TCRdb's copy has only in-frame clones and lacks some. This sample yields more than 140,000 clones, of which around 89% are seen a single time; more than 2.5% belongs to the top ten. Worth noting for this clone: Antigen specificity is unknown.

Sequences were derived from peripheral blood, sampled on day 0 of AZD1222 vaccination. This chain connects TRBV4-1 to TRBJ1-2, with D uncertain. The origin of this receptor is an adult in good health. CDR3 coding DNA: TGCGCCAGCAGCCAAGATCCTACCAGGAAGGAAGATGGCTACACCTTC. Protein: CASSQDPTRKEDGYTF.